Following are 9 T cell receptor beta chains from one sample sequenced in a study of CD8 T cells in Susac syndrome. The RNA input was about 0.5 to 1 ug, and it was reverse transcribed with random hexamers. From the immunoSEQ multiplex PCR reads, TCRdb called clonotypes with MiXCR, one entry per CDR3 protein. This table has approximately 120,000 distinct CDR3 sequences, 90% to 95% appearing once. Material: CD8+ T cells from PBMCs. The receptors originated from a human donor with multiple sclerosis.

CDR3 sequence: CASSLLQGGTGELFF. CDR3 in DNA: TGTGCCAGCAGCTTGCTCCAAGGAGGCACCGGGGAGCTGTTTTTT. The chain has TRBV5-4 and TRBJ2-2, with D perhaps matching TRBD2 (5 bases). Trimming took off 1 base at V and 4 bases at J, with 11 bases between the two ends. Germline V gene lookup returns CDR1 SGHNT and CDR2 YYREEE (reference sequence). The CDR3 extends over 15 amino acids.

This chain links TRBV2 with TRBJ1-3; D is perhaps TRBD1 (6 bases). V dropped 0 bases and J dropped 0 bases, with 9 bases sitting between them. Germline V gives CDR1 SNHLY, CDR2 FYNNEI. This CDR3 is built from 16 residues. The CDR3 loop is CASSEAQGHSGNTIYF. The CDR3 DNA follows: TGTGCCAGCAGTGAAGCACAGGGACACTCTGGAAACACCATATATTTT.

V and J are TRBV6-6 and TRBJ1-1; weak D call: TRBD1 (6 bases). Trimming shortened V by 6 bases and J by 1 base, and 12 bases separated the two germline ends. CDR1 and CDR2 from the germline V gene are MNHNY and SVGAGI (reference sequence). The CDR3 length is 14 residues. CDR3 residues: CASRGAGRNTEAFF. The CDR3 coding sequence is TGTGCCAGCAGGGGGGCTGGAAGGAACACTGAAGCTTTCTTT.

The V gene is TRBV27, the J gene TRBJ1-1; D perhaps matches TRBD1 (6 bases). The V gene's germline CDR1 is MNHEY and CDR2 SMNVEV (reference sequence). The CDR3 covers 14 residues. V was pared by 4 bases and J by 4 bases, with 13 bases between. The CDR3 DNA sequence: TGTGCCAGCAGTTCACAGGGAACTGGCACTGAAGCTTTCTTT. It is translated as CASSSQGTGTEAFF.

V is TRBV7-3 and J is TRBJ1-5; tentative D call: TRBD1 (5 bases). Germline V gives CDR1 SGHTA, CDR2 FQGTGA. The V end was cut by 5 bases, the J end by 9 bases, with 14 bases between. The CDR3 covers 13 residues. In DNA form, the CDR3 reads TGTGCCAGCAGCCCCTCAGGCGGGGGGCCCCAGCATTTT. Protein: CASSPSGGGPQHF. Full variable domain (rest looked up from reference TRBV7-3 and TRBJ1-5): GAGVSQTPSNKVTEKGKYVELRCDPISGHTALYWYRQSLGQGPEFLIYFQGTGAADDSGLPNDRFFAVRPEGSVSTLKIQRTERGDSAVYLCASSPSGGGPQHFGDGTRLSIL.

The chain recombines TRBV15 with TRBJ1-4; TRBD1 aligns across 7 bases. The germline V gene has CDR1 LNHNV and CDR2 YYDKDF (reference sequence). The CDR3 loop spans 14 amino acids. V dropped 2 bases and J dropped 9; count of bases not matched to a gene: 6. Here the CDR3 DNA reads TGTGCCACCAGCAGACCCGACAGGGCGAAAAAACTGTTTTTT. This sequence encodes CATSRPDRAKKLFF.

J is TRBJ2-7 and V is TRBV29-1; the D gene is possibly TRBD1 (5 bases). CDR1 and CDR2 (germline): SQVTM, ANQGSEA. Trimming pared 4 bases from V and 2 bases from J, leaving 9 bases between. The CDR3 is made up of 12 amino acids. The DNA for the CDR3 is TGCAGCGTTGCCCAGGGCGCCTACGAGCAGTACTTC. Protein: CSVAQGAYEQYF.

J is TRBJ1-1 and V is TRBV9, with a tentative D call TRBD1 (6 bases). The CDR3 is 15 residues long. V was clipped by 3 bases and J by 0 bases, with 12 bases between them. Germline V gene data show CDR1 as SGDLS and CDR2 as YYNGEE. The CDR3 reads CASSGWTVMNTEAFF. The DNA for the CDR3 is TGTGCCAGCAGCGGTTGGACAGTCATGAACACTGAAGCTTTCTTT.

The V gene is TRBV28, the J gene TRBJ2-7, with D maybe TRBD2 (5 bases). The CDR3 loop spans 12 amino acids. The germline gives CDR1 MDHEN, CDR2 SYDVKM. Deletions cut 7 bases from V and 5 bases from J, with 12 bases between. CDR3 DNA: TGTGCCAGCAACGGGATACCGGACGAGCAGTACTTC. It is translated as CASNGIPDEQYF.